This entry features one T cell receptor beta chain sequence. This clonotype was seen repeatedly, ten times or more. The clone's antigen remains unknown. Nothing much larger sits one base from this clone, and base qualities are not available. To purify naive CD4+ T cells, the Miltenyi Naive CD4+ T Cell Isolation kit was used, and CD25 microbeads served to deplete Tregs. Tregs, naive and memory CD4+ T cells from tumor, blood and ipsilateral draining lymph nodes of a few breast cancer patients underwent full-length TCR alpha and beta sequencing. Tumor tissue, along with lymph nodes from ipsilateral axillary dissection, was perfused with PBS, minced, and then digested using collagenase I and hyaluronidase. Ficoll density gradient centrifugation was used to isolate mononuclear cells from lymph nodes or from approximately 50 ml of peripheral blood. A purity exceeding 90% was confirmed by FACS for the sorted cell populations.

Amplification of full-length TCR variable regions was done by 5' RACE PCR using constant-region reverse primers, and this step was followed by semi-nested PCR with Nested Universal Primer A. The ReliaPrep RNA Cell Miniprep System was used to extract total RNA, which was then reverse transcribed into 5'RACE-ready cDNA with the SMARTer RACE 5'/3' Kit. Full-length TCR alpha and beta libraries were barcoded with multiplex adaptors and sequenced on an Illumina MiSeq. From the authors' description of their analysis: For each of nine subset-tissue groups, sequencing data from the five patients were pooled, and the groups were compared by unsupervised clustering of TCR gene usage. Repertoire similarity was calculated with the Morisita-Horn index, weighting shared sequences by their contribution to each repertoire. The public sequencing data were trimmed at Q25 with fastp and processed into clonotypes with MiXCR by TCRdb, which kept only in-frame beta chains. CDR3 protein sequences are deduplicated, and each keeps its most common genes and DNA. These V and J calls rely on TCRdb rather than the paper's analysis. The table for this sample lists some 37,000 distinct CDR3 sequences; approximately 20% of them were counted only once. The biggest ten clones account for about 2.8% of the sample.

This record belongs to a study (dated by TCRdb to between 2014 and 2017). Looking at the study overall: The study examined whether tumor-infiltrating Tregs in breast cancer are drawn from blood Tregs or arise in situ by conversion from other CD4+ T cell subsets. The study at large found these results: Tumor memory CD4+ T cell TCR gene usage was found to cluster with blood and lymph node memory CD4+ cells and with lymph node naive CD4+ cells. The greatest overlap of tumor-infiltrating Treg TCR alpha and beta sequences was with tumor naive CD4+ T cells, followed next by blood naive CD4+ T cells. Rather than covering whole repertoires, validation in the larger cohort was restricted to a single TCR beta V-J rearrangement.

The CDR3 has 14 amino acids, counting the end cysteine and phenylalanine. Only the CDR3 part of the read is kept: 42 bases, read in frame from the first base. The germline V gene yields SGHRS for CDR1 and YFSETQ for CDR2. V and J lose 0 bases and 5 bases, and a span of 9 bases separates them. This clonotype was sampled from a female donor with breast cancer. The chain is encoded by TRBV5-1 joined to TRBJ2-1; the D gene identity is not certain. Sequencing was done on a sample of naive CD4+ T cells sorted from a lymph node. Interpreted using the paper, the cell subset or site label stands for: naive CD4+ T cells, CD4+CD45RA+CD25-. For the CDR3, the sequence is CASSLEPANNEQFF. The DNA sequence is as follows: TGCGCCAGCAGCTTGGAACCGGCAAACAATGAGCAGTTCTTC.